The entry below gives a single T cell receptor (beta chain) sequence along with its context. Antigen unknown. This CDR3 spans 14 amino acids. V lost 5 bases and J 5 bases, leaving 18 bases between the germline ends. Germline V gene sequence: CDR1 DFQATT, CDR2 SNEGSKA (reference sequence). This sample was taken from a study of early T cells in non-severe SARS-CoV-2 infection. Study information: Unpaired chains resulted from sequencing bulk RNA of unsorted whole blood.

Study-wide results and limits: A preference for anti-spike CD8 responses marked VDJdb matching, which missed private and CD4 specificities.

As part of library construction, unique molecular identifiers were attached to individual cDNA molecules. TCRdb reprocessed the 5' RACE reads via MiXCR and lists one record per CDR3 protein. The profile shows approximately 64,000 distinct CDR3 sequences, 20% to 25% of them singletons. This material consisted of whole blood, taken at baseline. The V gene is TRBV20-1, the J gene TRBJ2-5; D not resolved. The clonotype comes from an adult who was a healthcare worker with PCR-confirmed SARS-CoV-2 infection or an uninfected control (not recorded which). CDR3 DNA: TGCAGTGCTTCGCCGGGTCCTTTCCAGGAGACCCAGTACTTC. Translating gives CSASPGPFQETQYF.